The 24 T cell receptor beta chains given below trace back to one sample, sequenced in a study of monozygotic twins with inflammatory bowel disease. For each CDR3 protein, TCRdb gives one entry from its re-call of the 5' RACE reads, without DNA. The sample is made up of 300,000 to 400,000 distinct CDR3 sequences, and the top ten hold approximately 2% of it. The sequenced sample was blood. Source of these receptors: a human donor with ulcerative colitis or Crohn's disease, or a healthy co-twin of an affected twin (not recorded which).

The V and J genes are TRBV12-3 or TRBV12-4 and TRBJ1-6; the TCRdb D gene call, TRBD1, has no DNA to confirm it. This CDR3 is built from 14 residues. The CDR3 loop reads CASSPPVPNSPLHF.

The rearrangement links TRBV7-2 to TRBJ2-7. CDR3 length equals 12 residues. Looked up from germline, CDR1 is SGHTA and CDR2 is FQGNSA. CDR3 protein: CASSTTDYEQYF. The variable domain in full, with the rest retrieved from reference TRBV7-2 and TRBJ2-7, is GAGVSQSPSNKVTEKGKDVELRCDPISGHTALYWYRQSLGQGLEFLIYFQGNSAPDKSGLPSDRFSAERTGGSVSTLTIQRTQQEDSAVYLCASSTTDYEQYFGPGTRLTVT.

V and J are TRBV20-1 and TRBJ1-2. Germline assignment: CDR1 DFQATT and CDR2 SNEGSKA (reference sequence). There are 15 residues in the CDR3. The chain's CDR3 is CSARDPFFGVRGYTF.

This chain joins TRBV4-1 and TRBJ2-6; without DNA, the TCRdb call of TRBD2 cannot be checked. CDR3 length: 16 residues. In germline, CDR1 is MGHRA, CDR2 YSYEKL. The CDR3 sequence: CASSQGGLGGANVLTF.

The gene calls are TRBV12-3 or TRBV12-4 and TRBJ2-5; TCRdb's assignment of TRBD2 cannot be checked, as there is no DNA. This CDR3 is 17 amino acids long. CDR3 sequence reads: CASRRRTSGRVQETQYF.

This chain links TRBV20-1 with TRBJ2-7; with no DNA, the TCRdb D assignment of TRBD2 cannot be verified. Germline CDR1 and CDR2: DFQATT and SNEGSKA (reference sequence). The CDR3 is 12 residues long. The CDR3 here is CSARPEGYEQYF.

The V gene is TRBV5-5, the J gene TRBJ2-1; lacking DNA, the TRBD1 call made by TCRdb goes unchecked. This CDR3 comprises 15 residues. CDR1 SGHKS and CDR2 YYEKEE come from the germline V gene (reference sequence). The CDR3: CASTSGTEIYNEQFF.

The rearrangement links TRBV3-1 to TRBJ2-7. Germline V gene data show CDR1 as LGHDT and CDR2 as YNNKEL (reference sequence). CDR3 size: 12 residues. The CDR3: CASSQDLYEQYF.

The V call is TRBV5-1, the J call TRBJ1-1; no DNA is available, so the TRBD1 call from TCRdb remains unchecked. Germline V gives CDR1 SGHRS, CDR2 YFSETQ. CDR3 length: 14 residues. This CDR3 reads CASSQGRSNTEAFF.

The chain carries TRBV20-1 and TRBJ1-5; the D call from TCRdb, TRBD1, cannot be confirmed without DNA. This CDR3 comprises 15 residues. Germline V gives CDR1 DFQATT, CDR2 SNEGSKA (reference sequence). CDR3 amino acids: CSARGQGGANQPQHF.

The V and J genes are TRBV6-1 and TRBJ1-4. CDR3 length equals 13 residues. CDR1 and CDR2 (germline): MNHNS, SASEGT. CDR3 sequence reads: CASTGMVGEKLFF.

The CDR3 reads CSVKPIPGRTSGGTYNEQFF. The chain joins TRBV20-1 to TRBJ2-1; no DNA is available, so the TRBD2 call from TCRdb remains unchecked. Germline CDR1 DFQATT, CDR2 SNEGSKA (reference sequence). The CDR3 sequence is 20 residues long.

This rearrangement joins TRBV16 to TRBJ2-7. This CDR3 has 12 residues. The germline V gene has CDR1 KGHSY and CDR2 FQNENV. This CDR3 is CASSQSSDEQYF.

This chain connects TRBV15 to TRBJ2-5. CDR1 and CDR2 from the germline V gene are LNHNV and YYDKDF (reference sequence). This CDR3 region has 12 residues. The CDR3 loop reads CATSVSGETQYF.

This rearrangement joins TRBV29-1 to TRBJ2-4; without DNA, the TCRdb call of TRBD1 cannot be checked. The V gene's germline CDR1 is SQVTM and CDR2 ANQGSEA. The CDR3 contains 11 residues. The CDR3 region is CSGNDRVGQYF.

The V call is TRBV7-6, the J call TRBJ2-5. The germline CDR1 and CDR2 sequences are SGHVS and FNYEAQ. The CDR3 is made up of 15 amino acids. The CDR3 loop is CASSLGWGIGETQYF.

This chain links TRBV12-3 or TRBV12-4 with TRBJ1-1. The CDR3 is 14 residues long. CDR3 loop: CASSSGQGETEAFF.

The chain carries TRBV7-9 and TRBJ2-1; TCRdb calls TRBD2, which cannot be checked without DNA. The germline V gene has CDR1 SEHNR and CDR2 FQNEAQ (reference sequence). The CDR3 contains 16 residues. The chain's CDR3 is CASSLVGLAGDREQFF.

The chain is built from TRBV11-2 and TRBJ2-5. CDR3 length: 15 amino acids. Per germline, CDR1 SGHAT and CDR2 FQNNGV. This CDR3 reads CASTTLTGRQETQYF.

J is TRBJ2-5 and V is TRBV20-1; TCRdb gives TRBD1 as the D gene, but with no DNA this cannot be confirmed. CDR1 is DFQATT, CDR2 SNEGSKA, per germline (reference sequence). The CDR3 is 15 residues long. The CDR3 reads CSAVVPAGDRETQYF.

The chain has TRBV5-1 and TRBJ2-7; TCRdb reports TRBD2, a call that lacks DNA to check it against. Looked up from germline, CDR1 is SGHRS and CDR2 is YFSETQ. The CDR3 contains 17 residues. The CDR3 reads CASRPAGVAGESYEQYF. Based on the CDR3 plus reference TRBV5-1 and TRBJ2-7, the full variable domain is KAGVTQTPRYLIKTRGQQVTLSCSPISGHRSVSWYQQTPGQGLQFLFEYFSETQRNKGNFPGRFSGRQFSNSRSEMNVSTLELGDSALYLCASRPAGVAGESYEQYFGPGTRLTVT.

The genes are TRBV20-1 and TRBJ2-7; the D call from TCRdb, TRBD2, cannot be confirmed without DNA. This CDR3 spans 16 amino acids. Germline V gene sequence: CDR1 DFQATT, CDR2 SNEGSKA (reference sequence). The chain's CDR3 is CSARAPSSGGSYEQYF.

The CDR3 sequence: CAWSGGRKPYGYTF. This chain uses TRBV30 with TRBJ1-2. The CDR3 has 14 residues. Germline V gene lookup returns CDR1 GTSNPN and CDR2 SVGIG (reference sequence).

The V and J genes are TRBV3-1 and TRBJ2-7; TCRdb's D call, TRBD2, is unchecked because there is no DNA. The germline gives CDR1 LGHDT, CDR2 YNNKEL (reference sequence). The CDR3 has 14 residues. This CDR3 reads CASSQDTSGSEQYF.